This T cell receptor beta chain was documented in a study of cytomegalovirus exposure and HLA in healthy donors. V lost 10 bases to trimming and J lost 2 bases, with 18 bases between them. CDR3 length: 14 residues. Per germline, CDR1 MNHNS and CDR2 SASEGT. All donors participated as healthy donors of bone marrow. With 60 Vbeta and 13 Jbeta primers, the PCR was carried out. Assay used: immunoSEQ multiplex PCR; TCRdb lists only in-frame clones, some missing. Of about 190,000 clones detected, over 80% appear once; the ten largest clones hold 1.6%. Study outcomes and limitations: Analyses of presence and absence presupposed an approximately uniform sequencing depth across donors.

As to this clone: As yet, its antigen is unknown.

The specimen was PBMCs. V gene TRBV6-1 combines with J gene TRBJ2-7; tentatively, D is TRBD2 (5 bases). This clonotype was obtained from a man aged 45 to 65 in good health and CMV-seronegative. The CDR3 DNA reads TGTGCCACCGGAGGCAGTGGGCCCCCCTACGAGCAGTACTTC. Encoded protein: CATGGSGPPYEQYF.